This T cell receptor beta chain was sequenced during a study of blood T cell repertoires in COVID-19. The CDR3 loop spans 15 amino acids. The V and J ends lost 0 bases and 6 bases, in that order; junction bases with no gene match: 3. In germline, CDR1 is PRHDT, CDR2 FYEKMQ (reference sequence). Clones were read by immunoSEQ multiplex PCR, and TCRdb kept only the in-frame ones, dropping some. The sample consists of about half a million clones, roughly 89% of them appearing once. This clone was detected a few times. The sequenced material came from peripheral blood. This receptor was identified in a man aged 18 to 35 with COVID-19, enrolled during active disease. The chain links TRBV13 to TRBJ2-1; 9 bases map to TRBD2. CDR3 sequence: CASSLGPSGVNEQFF. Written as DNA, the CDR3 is TGTGCCAGCAGCTTAGGCCCTAGCGGGGTCAATGAGCAGTTCTTC. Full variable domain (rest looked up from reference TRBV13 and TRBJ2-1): AAGVIQSPRHLIKEKRETATLKCYPIPRHDTVYWYQQGPGQDPQFLISFYEKMQSDKGSIPDRFSAQQFSDYHSELNMSSLELGDSALYFCASSLGPSGVNEQFFGPGTRLTVL.